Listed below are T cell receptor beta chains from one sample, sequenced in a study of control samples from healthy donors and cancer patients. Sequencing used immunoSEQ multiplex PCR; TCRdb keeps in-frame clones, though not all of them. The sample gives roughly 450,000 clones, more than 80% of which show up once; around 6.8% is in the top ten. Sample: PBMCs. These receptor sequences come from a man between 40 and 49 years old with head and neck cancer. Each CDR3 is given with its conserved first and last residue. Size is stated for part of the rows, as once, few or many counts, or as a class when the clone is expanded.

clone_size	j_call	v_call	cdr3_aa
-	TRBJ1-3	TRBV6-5	CASVGGWNTIYF
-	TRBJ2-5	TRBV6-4	CASSEYLASGTQYF
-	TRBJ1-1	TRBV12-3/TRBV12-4	CASSSGLGTEAFF
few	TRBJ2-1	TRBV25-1	CASTSSRYTEQFF
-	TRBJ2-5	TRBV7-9	CASSLTSGTGRETQYF
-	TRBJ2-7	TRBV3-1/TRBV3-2	CASSPYRDSYEQYF
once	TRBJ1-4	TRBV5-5	CASSFSGRANEKLFF
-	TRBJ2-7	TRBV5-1	CASSTGTASSYEQYF
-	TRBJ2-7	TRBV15	CATSRDRDRPYEQYF
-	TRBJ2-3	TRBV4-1	CASSPLSPVLRTDTQYF
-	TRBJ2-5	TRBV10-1	CASSESTETQYF
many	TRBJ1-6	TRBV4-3	CASSQDQGRYGSPLHF
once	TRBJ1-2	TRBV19	CASSMSGALGSYGYTF
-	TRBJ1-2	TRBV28	CASSLEYQGAVGGYTF
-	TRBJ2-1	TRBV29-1	CSVASSGGNNEQFF
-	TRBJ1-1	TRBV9	CASSVEDRGWMNTEAFF
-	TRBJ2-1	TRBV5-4	CASSYRANEQFF
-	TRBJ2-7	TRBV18	CASSPSAGGSYEQYF
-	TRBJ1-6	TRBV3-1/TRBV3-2	CASSQARTVYNSPLHF
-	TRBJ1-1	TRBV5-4	CASRGGRLNTEAFF
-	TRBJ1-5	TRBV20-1	CSASFGGTPSNQPQHF
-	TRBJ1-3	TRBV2	CASSETDVRNPSGNTIYF
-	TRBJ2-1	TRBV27	CASSLRQGGEQFF
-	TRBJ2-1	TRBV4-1	CASSQDPTESSYNEQFF
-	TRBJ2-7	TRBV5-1	CASSFQGGRTYEQYF
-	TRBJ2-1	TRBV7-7	CASSLTGTGVGNEQFF
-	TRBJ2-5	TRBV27	CASSSGTGIFEETQYF
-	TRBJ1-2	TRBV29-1	CSARDRDLYGYTF
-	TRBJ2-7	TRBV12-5	CASGSEDQYF
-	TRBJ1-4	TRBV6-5	CASSLQGAANEKLFF